These 9 T cell receptor beta chains were sequenced from one sample in a study of kidney transplant recipient with SARS-CoV-2 infection. TCRdb re-called the reads through MiXCR, storing one row per CDR3 protein. The table shows roughly 250,000 distinct CDR3 sequences, with more than 25% occurring only once. The sample was a blood sample, taken at baseline and on day 111 from a kidney transplant recipient. These receptors all stem from a young adult male patient who had COVID-19 and was a kidney transplant recipient. Some T cells could come from the graft donor.

This clonotype has at least ten counts. This chain joins TRBV6-5 and TRBJ2-7; D call uncertain. The CDR3 contains 14 residues. The germline V gene encodes CDR1 MNHEY and CDR2 SVGAGI. V lost 0 bases and J lost 4, with 10 bases in between. CDR3 sequence (DNA): TGTGCCAGCAGTTACTCGTCTCAATTATACGAGCAGTACTTC. Protein: CASSYSSQLYEQYF.

As for this clonotype: A much larger clone lies one base from this, so it may be a read error. V and J are TRBV24-1 and TRBJ2-5; 8 nucleotides match TRBD1. CDR1 KGHDR and CDR2 SFDVKD come from the germline V gene. CDR3 length: 14 residues. Germline trimming cut 11 bases from V and 4 bases from J; bases unmatched to any gene: 11. This CDR3 reads CAIRPTGAGETQYF. CDR3 sequence (DNA): TGTGCCATCAGGCCGACAGGGGCGGGAGAGACCCAGTACTTC.

To note about this clonotype: This may be a read error: a much more frequent sequence differs by one nucleotide. The chain employs TRBV20-1 and TRBJ2-1; 12 bases match TRBD2. The CDR3 contains 15 residues. Per germline, CDR1 DFQATT and CDR2 SNEGSKA (reference sequence). CDR3 sequence reads: CSATSGRGPYNEQLF. For the CDR3, the DNA is TGCAGTGCGACTAGCGGGAGAGGCCCCTACAATGAGCAGCTCTTC.

This clonotype was counted a few times. V and J are TRBV5-4 and TRBJ1-2, with no clear D. CDR1 is SGHNT, CDR2 YYREEE, per germline (reference sequence). CDR3 size: 16 residues. V lost 6 bases and J 4 bases, leaving 22 bases between the germline ends. CDR3 loop: CASIMSVPGKTYGYTF. CDR3 DNA sequence: TGTGCCAGCATAATGTCCGTACCAGGAAAGACCTATGGCTACACCTTC.

This clonotype was seen many times. The V call is TRBV24-1, the J call TRBJ1-2; D unresolved. The germline V gene has CDR1 KGHDR and CDR2 SFDVKD. V shed 6 bases and J shed 4 bases, with 23 bases lying between them. The CDR3 contains 17 residues. CDR3 amino acids: CATSSCASTRKTYGYTF. CDR3 nucleotides: TGTGCCACCAGTTCCTGCGCTAGTACCAGAAAGACCTATGGCTACACCTTC.

Concerning this clonotype itself: Being one base from a much bigger clone, this may be a read error. J is TRBJ1-2 and V is TRBV28; no reliable D call. Germline CDR1 reads MDHEN; CDR2 reads SYDVKM. The CDR3 runs to 13 residues. CDR3 region: CAGSEQSHYGYTF. The DNA for the CDR3 is TGTGCCGGCAGTGAACAGTCCCACTATGGCTACACCTTC.

This clonotype was seen many times. The rearrangement uses TRBV19 and TRBJ2-1; 14 positions agree with TRBD2. This CDR3 is built from 16 residues. The germline gives CDR1 LNHDA, CDR2 SQIVND (reference sequence). J lost 10 bases, V lost 5 bases, and 10 bases had no gene match. For the CDR3, the DNA is TGTGCCAGTAGTCTGGGACTAGCGGGAGCCCGGAGGGAGCAGTTCTTC. It translates to CASSLGLAGARREQFF.

Many counts were recorded for this clonotype. J is TRBJ2-2 and V is TRBV7-2, with 9 bases lining up with TRBD1. CDR3 length: 15 amino acids. Trimming took 4 bases from V and 5 from J; bases not matched to a gene: 5. Germline CDR1 SGHTA, CDR2 FQGNSA. The CDR3 DNA reads as TGTGCCAGCAGCTCACAGGGGGCGTCGACCGGGGAGCTGTTTTTT. Residues: CASSSQGASTGELFF.

As for this clonotype: A much larger clone sits a single nucleotide away, making a read error possible. The chain joins TRBV9 to TRBJ2-2, with 9 bases fitting TRBD1. The CDR3 runs to 15 residues. Germline CDR1 is SGDLS and CDR2 is YYNGEE. CDR3 sequence: CASSVTGQGTGGLFF. Here the CDR3 DNA reads TGTGCCAGCAGCGTCACGGGACAGGGCACCGGGGGGCTGTTTTTT.